Below are 30 T cell receptor beta chains sequenced from a single sample in a study of response to subunit inactivated influenza vaccine. TCRdb re-called the RT-PCR reads with MiXCR, one entry per CDR3 protein. The sample has 650,000 to 850,000 distinct CDR3 sequences; about 15% are singletons. This specimen was PBMCs from blood, taken 14 to 15 days before vaccination. The source of these receptors is a man between 45 and 60 years old who received an inactivated influenza vaccine.

This clonotype showed up just a few times. The chain is built from TRBV5-5 and TRBJ1-2; D unclear. CDR3 length: 13 residues. The V gene's germline CDR1 is SGHKS and CDR2 YYEKEE (reference sequence). V shed 1 base and J shed 5 bases, with 9 bases lying between them. The CDR3 reads CASSLLVVYGYTF. Written as DNA, the CDR3 is TGTGCCAGCAGCTTGTTAGTGGTGTATGGCTACACCTTC.

The chain recombines TRBV4-3 with TRBJ1-1, with D possibly TRBD1 on 5 matching bases. Per the germline V gene, CDR1 is LGHNA and CDR2 is YSLEER. The CDR3 covers 14 residues. Trimming took off 0 bases at V and 7 bases at J, with 12 bases between the two ends. CDR3 in DNA: TGCGCCAGCAGCCAAGAAAGTTGGGGGAGTGAAGCTTTCTTT. Protein product: CASSQESWGSEAFF.

V usage is TRBV20-1 and J usage is TRBJ1-5, with TRBD1 as a possible D gene (6 bases). Germline V gene sequence: CDR1 DFQATT, CDR2 SNEGSKA (reference sequence). The CDR3 is made up of 14 amino acids. Trimming took 3 bases from V and 8 from J, leaving 17 bases between them. CDR3 sequence: CSASRTDTQKPQHF. The DNA of the CDR3 is TGCAGTGCTAGTAGGACAGACACGCAAAAGCCCCAGCATTTT.

This clonotype came up a few times. The rearrangement uses TRBV3-1 and TRBJ2-7; 9 bases agree with TRBD2. CDR3 size: 15 residues. Germline V lookup: CDR1 LGHDT, CDR2 YNNKEL (reference sequence). V was pared by 0 bases and J by 5 bases, with 5 bases of the junction left unmatched. CDR3 nucleotide sequence: TGTGCCAGCAGCCAAGAGGTAGCGGGAGCCCACGAGCAGTACTTC. This translates into CASSQEVAGAHEQYF.

This clonotype has only a few counts. V usage is TRBV11-2 and J usage is TRBJ2-1; no firm D call. The CDR3 loop spans 16 amino acids. Germline V gene data show CDR1 as SGHAT and CDR2 as FQNNGV. The V end lost 7 bases, the J end lost 3 bases, and 19 bases lay between the germline ends. CDR3: CASTPQTERHYNEQFF. The CDR3 bases are TGTGCCAGCACGCCCCAGACGGAAAGACACTACAATGAGCAGTTCTTC.

This clonotype was detected only a few times. This chain links TRBV3-1 with TRBJ1-3; TRBD1 aligns across 7 bases. The V and J ends lost 1 base and 2 bases, in that order; junction bases with no gene match: 8. Per the germline V gene, CDR1 is LGHDT and CDR2 is YNNKEL (reference sequence). This CDR3 spans 17 amino acids. The DNA for the CDR3 is TGTGCCAGCAGCCAAGTCAGGGACAGCGAGACTGGAAACACCATATATTTT. Protein sequence: CASSQVRDSETGNTIYF.

This clonotype came up a few times. V gene TRBV12-3 or TRBV12-4 combines with J gene TRBJ1-1; D is ambiguous. Trimming cost V 7 bases and J 6 bases, with 21 bases left between them. There are 15 residues in the CDR3. The CDR3 bases are TGTGCCAGCAATAACCGGGCTCTCCAACCCGCTGAAGCTTTCTTT. Residues: CASNNRALQPAEAFF.

In its sample, this clonotype was seen many times. V gene TRBV7-2 combines with J gene TRBJ1-1; possible D gene TRBD1, 5 bases. CDR3 length: 16 residues. CDR1 and CDR2 from the germline V gene are SGHTA and FQGNSA. The V and J ends lost 3 bases and 0 bases respectively, with 14 bases between them. As DNA, the CDR3 is TGTGCCAGCAGCTTTATTAGCCGACAGTTGAACACTGAAGCTTTCTTT. Amino acids: CASSFISRQLNTEAFF.

The chain carries TRBV6-5 and TRBJ2-2; D is possibly TRBD1 (6 bases). The CDR3 loop spans 14 amino acids. V dropped 2 bases and J dropped 6 bases, with 10 bases sitting between them. Germline lookup yields CDR1 MNHEY and CDR2 SVGAGI. CDR3 DNA sequence: TGTGCCAGCAGTTACATCCCAGGGGCCGGGGAGCTGTTTTTT. Residues: CASSYIPGAGELFF.

There are a few counts of this clonotype. DNA for the CDR3: TGTGCCAGCAGCACGAACCTAGCGGGGACTTACAATGAGCAGTTCTTC. It is translated as CASSTNLAGTYNEQFF. This chain joins TRBV9 and TRBJ2-1; 9 bases agree with TRBD2. The CDR3 spans 16 residues. J lost 4 bases, V lost 4 bases, and 9 bases had no gene match. The V gene's germline CDR1 is SGDLS and CDR2 YYNGEE.

This clonotype was observed at least ten times. The chain employs TRBV7-9 and TRBJ2-1; a weak D match, TRBD2 (6 bases). Trimming removed 1 base at V and 6 bases at J, with 13 bases between. The CDR3 is 15 residues long. The germline V gene encodes CDR1 SEHNR and CDR2 FQNEAQ (reference sequence). The CDR3 sequence is CASSLERLGPNEQFF. The DNA for the CDR3 is TGTGCCAGCAGCTTAGAGCGACTAGGACCCAATGAGCAGTTCTTC.

V gene TRBV5-1 combines with J gene TRBJ2-5; D unresolved. Between the trimmed V and J ends, which lost 4 bases and 4 bases, there was a span of 11 bases. The CDR3 sequence is 13 residues long. Germline CDR1 SGHRS, CDR2 YFSETQ. The CDR3 nucleotides are TGCGCCAGCAGCCCCGCAGGTTCAGAGACCCAGTACTTC. Translation: CASSPAGSETQYF.

The chain couples TRBV20-1 to TRBJ2-3; D may be TRBD1 or TRBD2 (6 bases each). The germline gives CDR1 DFQATT, CDR2 SNEGSKA (reference sequence). The CDR3 totals 15 residues. V lost 0 bases and J lost 3, with 13 bases in between. The CDR3 reads CSARDLRGVTDTQYF. CDR3 sequence (DNA): TGCAGTGCTAGAGATCTTAGGGGGGTGACAGATACGCAGTATTTT.

This clonotype occurred a few times. The chain combines TRBV28 with TRBJ2-2, with a tentative D call TRBD2 (5 bases). From germline, CDR1 is MDHEN and CDR2 SYDVKM. This CDR3 has 16 amino acids. Trimming took off 2 bases at V and 5 bases at J, with 15 bases between the two ends. The CDR3 bases are TGTGCCAGCAGTTTACGAGTGGGAGTGGTGACCGGGGAGCTGTTTTTT. It translates to CASSLRVGVVTGELFF.

The chain links TRBV5-1 to TRBJ2-5, with TRBD1 matching 8 bases. The CDR3 runs to 14 residues. Germline V lookup: CDR1 SGHRS, CDR2 YFSETQ. J gave up 10 bases and V 5 bases, and 13 bases lay outside the gene matches. CDR3: CASRTGTGGEDQYF. The DNA of the CDR3 is TGCGCCAGCAGGACCGGGACAGGTGGGGAGGACCAGTACTTC.

This clonotype was recorded a few times. V usage is TRBV29-1 and J usage is TRBJ2-7; D uncertain. V was trimmed by 4 bases and J by 6 bases, leaving 16 bases between them. This CDR3 contains 13 residues. CDR1 is SQVTM, CDR2 ANQGSEA, per germline. The CDR3 region has the DNA TGCAGCGTTGTAGTTCCCCGCGACGGCGAGCAGTACTTC. This gives the protein CSVVVPRDGEQYF.

The V and J genes are TRBV20-1 and TRBJ2-7; 15 bases are a match to TRBD2. Germline lookup yields CDR1 DFQATT and CDR2 SNEGSKA (reference sequence). This CDR3 has 16 amino acids. V gave up 4 bases and J gave up 5 bases; unmatched junction bases: 9. This CDR3 is CSAKTLGLAGGHEQYF. The CDR3 DNA follows: TGCAGTGCTAAGACTCTCGGACTAGCGGGAGGGCACGAGCAGTACTTC.

This clonotype has just a few counts. This chain connects TRBV12-3 or TRBV12-4 to TRBJ2-5; D is perhaps TRBD2 (6 bases). Trimming took 6 bases from V and 5 from J, leaving 13 bases between them. The CDR3 covers 13 residues. CDR3 bases: TGTGCCAGCAGCCCTTCTGGAGGGGAGACCCAGTACTTC. Translated, it gives CASSPSGGETQYF.

The chain uses TRBV20-1 and TRBJ1-2, with 10 bases that match TRBD1. CDR1 is DFQATT and CDR2 is SNEGSKA in the germline V gene (reference sequence). With V trimmed by 6 bases and J by 6 bases, 16 bases remained unmatched. The CDR3 runs 16 residues. CDR3 nucleotides: TGCAGTGCCTACCAATTACGGGACAGGGGATTGGATGGCTACACCTTC. Translated, it gives CSAYQLRDRGLDGYTF.

This chain uses TRBV28 with TRBJ1-5, with TRBD1 as a possible D gene (5 bases). This CDR3 comprises 15 residues. CDR1 is MDHEN, CDR2 SYDVKM, per germline. The V end lost 5 bases, the J end lost 4 bases, and 15 bases lay between the germline ends. CDR3 nucleotide sequence: TGTGCCAGCAGTAGTACAGGAATCGGGAATCAGCCCCAGCATTTT. Translation: CASSSTGIGNQPQHF.

In its sample, this clonotype was seen a few times. The chain employs TRBV6-6 and TRBJ2-5; tentatively, D is TRBD1 (5 bases). V was shortened by 9 bases and J by 1 base, with 9 bases between the two germline ends. The CDR3 spans 12 residues. Germline CDR1 is MNHNY and CDR2 is SVGAGI (reference sequence). The CDR3 DNA is TGTGCCAGTGGACAACGCCAAGAGACCCAGTACTTC. Amino acid sequence: CASGQRQETQYF.

Ten or more counts support this clonotype. V gene TRBV29-1 combines with J gene TRBJ2-7; 12 nucleotides match TRBD2. The junction had 6 bases not matched to a gene; V was cut back by 6 bases and J by 0 bases. Per the germline V gene, CDR1 is SQVTM and CDR2 is ANQGSEA. The CDR3 runs to 15 residues. The CDR3 protein is CSVTGTSGRSYEQYF. CDR3 nucleotides: TGCAGCGTAACCGGGACTAGCGGGCGCTCCTACGAGCAGTACTTC.

The chain recombines TRBV15 with TRBJ2-7; tentative D call: TRBD2 (6 bases). The germline CDR1 and CDR2 sequences are LNHNV and YYDKDF (reference sequence). V lost 9 bases to trimming and J lost 0 bases, with 15 bases between them. The CDR3 totals 14 residues. As DNA, the CDR3 is TGTGCCACTCGGCGGGACCGCCCCTCCTACGAGCAGTACTTC. Its protein product is CATRRDRPSYEQYF.

This clonotype has a count of ten or more. The V gene is TRBV29-1, the J gene TRBJ2-1; D is unclear. V was trimmed by 3 bases and J by 8 bases, leaving 11 bases between them. The CDR3 totals 12 residues. Germline CDR1 reads SQVTM; CDR2 reads ANQGSEA. The CDR3 DNA reads as TGCAGCGTTGAGGCTCTAGACGATGAGCAGTTCTTC. Its translation: CSVEALDDEQFF.

The rearrangement joins TRBV28 to TRBJ1-2, with 9 bases that match TRBD1. Germline V lookup: CDR1 MDHEN, CDR2 SYDVKM. The CDR3 has 14 residues. With 3 bases clipped from V and 4 bases from J, the junction kept 3 bases outside the gene matches. The CDR3 protein is CASSLADRGYGYTF. Written as DNA, the CDR3 is TGTGCCAGCAGTTTGGCGGACAGGGGCTATGGCTACACCTTC.

V usage is TRBV28 and J usage is TRBJ1-5; 7 positions agree with TRBD1. Trimming cost V 4 bases and J 3 bases; bases outside gene matches: 9. CDR3 length equals 16 residues. Germline V gene data show CDR1 as MDHEN and CDR2 as SYDVKM. The CDR3 loop reads CASSSLRQGLNQPQHF. CDR3 nucleotide sequence: TGTGCCAGCAGTTCCTTAAGACAGGGCCTCAATCAGCCCCAGCATTTT.

The V and J genes are TRBV20-1 and TRBJ2-3, with 7 bases matching TRBD2. Losses at the gene ends were 3 bases for V and 4 bases for J; bases not matched to a gene: 7. The CDR3 covers 14 residues. Germline V lookup: CDR1 DFQATT, CDR2 SNEGSKA (reference sequence). The CDR3 DNA follows: TGCAGTGCTAGTAATGCGGGAGTTTCAGATACGCAGTATTTT. This encodes CSASNAGVSDTQYF.

Only a few counts were recorded for this clonotype. V is TRBV4-1 and J is TRBJ2-7; possible D gene TRBD2, 5 bases. V lost 0 bases, J lost 7 bases, and 10 bases lay in between. Germline values: CDR1 MGHRA, CDR2 YSYEKL. The CDR3 length is 13 residues. The CDR3 nucleotides read TGCGCCAGCAGCCAAGAAGGGAGATGGGAGCAGTACTTC. It is translated as CASSQEGRWEQYF.

This clonotype has just a few counts. The chain combines TRBV6-1 with TRBJ2-2; 9 bases line up with TRBD1. Germline CDR1 MNHNS, CDR2 SASEGT. This CDR3 has 14 residues. With V trimmed by 7 bases and J by 7 bases, 7 bases remained unmatched. The CDR3 nucleotides read TGTGCCAGCACCGAGACAGGGGGGGACGGGGAGCTGTTTTTT. This sequence encodes CASTETGGDGELFF.

This clonotype was detected a few times. The chain is built from TRBV25-1 and TRBJ2-3, with D perhaps assigned TRBD1 or TRBD2 (6 bases each). Between the trimmed V and J ends, which lost 8 bases and 2 bases, there was a span of 11 bases. This CDR3 has 13 amino acids. CDR1 and CDR2 (germline): MGHDK, SYGVNS. CDR3 DNA: TGTGCCAGCGGTGGGGGGCACACAGATACGCAGTATTTT. Protein product: CASGGGHTDTQYF.